This T cell receptor beta chain was retrieved from a study of blood T cells in healthy people across ages. Points from the study as a whole: As age increased, TCR beta diversity per million T cells fell in a roughly linear fashion.

A sample-barcoded 5' primer and a J-beta primer mix were used in a second PCR of about 6 to 11 cycles. TCRdb analysed the 5' RACE reads with MiXCR anew, one entry per CDR3 protein. Of 350,000 to 450,000 distinct CDR3 sequences listed, roughly half were seen once; the top ten hold approximately 51%. Germline CDR1 reads DFQATT; CDR2 reads SNEGSKA (reference sequence). V was clipped by 3 bases and J by 1 base, with 7 bases between them. The CDR3 is made up of 13 amino acids. Of note for this clonotype: Its antigen is as yet unknown.

This chain links TRBV20-1 with TRBJ2-1; D ambiguous. The receptor was isolated from a man aged 60 to 69 in good health. Sequencing was performed on blood. The CDR3 region has the DNA TGCAGTGCTAGTACTGATTCCTACAATGAGCAGTTCTTC. Residues: CSASTDSYNEQFF.